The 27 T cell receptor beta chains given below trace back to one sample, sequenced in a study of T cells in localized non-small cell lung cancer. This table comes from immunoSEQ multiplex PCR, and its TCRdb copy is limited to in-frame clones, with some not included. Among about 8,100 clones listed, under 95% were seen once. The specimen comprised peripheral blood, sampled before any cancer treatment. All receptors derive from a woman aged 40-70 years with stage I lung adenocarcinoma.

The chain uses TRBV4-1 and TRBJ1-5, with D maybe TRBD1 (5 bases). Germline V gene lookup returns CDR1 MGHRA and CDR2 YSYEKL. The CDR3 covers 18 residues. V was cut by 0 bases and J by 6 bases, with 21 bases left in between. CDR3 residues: CASSQDLFNQGLVQPQHF. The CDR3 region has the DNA TGCGCCAGCAGCCAAGATTTGTTCAATCAGGGTTTGGTTCAGCCCCAGCATTTT.

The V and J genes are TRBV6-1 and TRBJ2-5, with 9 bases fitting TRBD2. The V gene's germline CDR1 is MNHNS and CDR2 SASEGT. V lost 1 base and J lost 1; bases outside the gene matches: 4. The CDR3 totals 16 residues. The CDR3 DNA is TGTGCCAGCAGTGAAGATGGTAGCGGGGGCCAAGAGACCCAGTACTTC. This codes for CASSEDGSGGQETQYF.

CDR3 coding DNA: TGTGCCAGCAGTTACTCGACCGTTAATTCACCCCTCCACTTT. Translation gives CASSYSTVNSPLHF. The V and J genes are TRBV6-6 and TRBJ1-6, with D uncertain. Trimming removed 0 bases at V and 6 bases at J, with 6 bases between. In germline, CDR1 is MNHNY, CDR2 SVGAGI (reference sequence). The CDR3 is 14 amino acids.

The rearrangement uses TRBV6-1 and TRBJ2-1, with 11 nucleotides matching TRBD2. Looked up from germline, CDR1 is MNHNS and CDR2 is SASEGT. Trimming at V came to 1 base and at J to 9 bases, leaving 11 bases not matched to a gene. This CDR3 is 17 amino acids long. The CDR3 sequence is CASSEGIAGGPPSEQFF. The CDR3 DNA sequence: TGTGCCAGCAGTGAAGGTATAGCGGGAGGGCCCCCCAGTGAGCAGTTCTTC.

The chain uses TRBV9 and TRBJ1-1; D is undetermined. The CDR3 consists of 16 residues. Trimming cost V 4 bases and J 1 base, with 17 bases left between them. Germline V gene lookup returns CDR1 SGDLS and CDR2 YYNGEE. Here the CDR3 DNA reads TGTGCCAGCAGCCCGACCGAATTAACGAGGAACACTGAAGCTTTCTTT. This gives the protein CASSPTELTRNTEAFF.

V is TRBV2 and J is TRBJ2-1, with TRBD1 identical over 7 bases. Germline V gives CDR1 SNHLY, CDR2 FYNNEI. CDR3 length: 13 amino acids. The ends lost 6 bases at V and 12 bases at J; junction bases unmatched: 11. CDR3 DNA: TGTGCCAGCAGAGTGGGCCCGGGACAGATGCAGTTCTTC. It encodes CASRVGPGQMQFF. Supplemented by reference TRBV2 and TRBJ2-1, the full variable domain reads EPEVTQTPSHQVTQMGQEVILRCVPISNHLYFYWYRQILGQKVEFLVSFYNNEISEKSEIFDDQFSVERPDGSNFTLKIRSTKLEDSAMYFCASRVGPGQMQFFGPGTRLTVL.

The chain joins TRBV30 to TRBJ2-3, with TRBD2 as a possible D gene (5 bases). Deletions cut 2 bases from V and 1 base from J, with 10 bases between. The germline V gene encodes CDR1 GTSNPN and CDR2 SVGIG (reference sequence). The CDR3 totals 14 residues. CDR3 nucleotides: TGTGCCTGGAGTAAGGTGGGAGGCACAGATACGCAGTATTTT. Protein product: CAWSKVGGTDTQYF.

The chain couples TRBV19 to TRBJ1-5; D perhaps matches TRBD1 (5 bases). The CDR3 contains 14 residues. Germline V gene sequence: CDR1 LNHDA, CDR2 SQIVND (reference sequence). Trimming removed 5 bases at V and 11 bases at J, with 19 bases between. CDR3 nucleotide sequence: TGTGCCAGTAGTTCGAATATGGCAGGGTTAGCCCAGCATTTT. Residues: CASSSNMAGLAQHF.

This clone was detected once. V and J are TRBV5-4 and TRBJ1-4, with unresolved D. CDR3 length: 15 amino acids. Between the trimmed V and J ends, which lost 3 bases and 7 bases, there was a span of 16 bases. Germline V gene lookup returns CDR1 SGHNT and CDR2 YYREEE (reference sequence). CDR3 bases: TGTGCCAGCAGCTCCGGACCCGGGCGGGGTGAAAAACTGTTTTTT. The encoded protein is CASSSGPGRGEKLFF. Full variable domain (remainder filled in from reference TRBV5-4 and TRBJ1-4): ETGVTQSPTHLIKTRGQQVTLRCSSQSGHNTVSWYQQALGQGPQFIFQYYREEENGRGNFPPRFSGLQFPNYSSELNVNALELDDSALYLCASSSGPGRGEKLFFGSGTQLSVL.

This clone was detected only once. The CDR3 is CASSPLDGANYGYTF. The CDR3 nucleotides are TGTGCCAGCTCACCTTTGGACGGAGCTAACTATGGCTACACCTTC. J is TRBJ1-2 and V is TRBV18; D is unclear. Germline V gene lookup returns CDR1 KGHSH and CDR2 LQKENI. V dropped 3 bases and J dropped 0 bases, with 11 bases sitting between them. The CDR3 runs to 15 residues.

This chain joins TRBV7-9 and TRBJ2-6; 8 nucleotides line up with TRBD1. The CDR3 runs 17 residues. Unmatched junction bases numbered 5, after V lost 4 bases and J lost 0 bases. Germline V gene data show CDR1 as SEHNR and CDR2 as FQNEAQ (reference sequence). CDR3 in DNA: TGTGCCAGCAGCTCAGGACAGGGCAACTCTGGGGCCAACGTCCTGACTTTC. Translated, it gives CASSSGQGNSGANVLTF.

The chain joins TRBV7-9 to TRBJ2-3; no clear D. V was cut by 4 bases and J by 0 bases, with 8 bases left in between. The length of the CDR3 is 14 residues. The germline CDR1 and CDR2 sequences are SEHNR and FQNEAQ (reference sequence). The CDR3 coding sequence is TGTGCCAGCAGCTCAAGGGAAAGCACAGATACGCAGTATTTT. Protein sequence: CASSSRESTDTQYF. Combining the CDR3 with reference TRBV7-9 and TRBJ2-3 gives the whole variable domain DTGVSQNPRHKITKRGQNVTFRCDPISEHNRLYWYRQTLGQGPEFLTYFQNEAQLEKSRLLSDRFSAERPKGSFSTLEIQRTEQGDSAMYLCASSSRESTDTQYFGPGTRLTVL.

CDR3 region: CASSPREALGNEQFF. Written as DNA, the CDR3 is TGTGCCAGCAGCCCTCGGGAGGCCCTGGGGAATGAGCAGTTCTTC. V is TRBV7-2 and J is TRBJ2-1, with 7 positions matching TRBD2. The J segment lost 7 bases and the V segment lost 5 bases, leaving 11 bases of the junction unmatched. CDR1 is SGHTA, CDR2 FQGNSA, per germline. CDR3 length equals 15 residues.

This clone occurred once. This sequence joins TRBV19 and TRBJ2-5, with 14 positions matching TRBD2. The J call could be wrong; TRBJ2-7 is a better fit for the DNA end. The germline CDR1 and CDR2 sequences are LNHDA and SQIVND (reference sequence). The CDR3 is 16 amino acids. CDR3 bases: TGTGCCAGTACCGCGACTAGCGGGAGGGCCAGCGACGAGCAGTACTTC. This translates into CASTATSGRASDEQYF.

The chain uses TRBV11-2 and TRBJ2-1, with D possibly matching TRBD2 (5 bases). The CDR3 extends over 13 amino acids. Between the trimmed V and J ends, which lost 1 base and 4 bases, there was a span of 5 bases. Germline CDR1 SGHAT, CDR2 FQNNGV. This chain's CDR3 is CASSLGGYNEQFF. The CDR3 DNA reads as TGTGCCAGCAGCTTAGGAGGGTACAATGAGCAGTTCTTC.

The CDR3 sequence is CASSFRLAGGYDTQYF. The CDR3 region has the DNA TGCGCCAGCAGCTTTCGACTAGCGGGAGGGTATGATACGCAGTATTTT. This sequence joins TRBV5-1 and TRBJ2-3; 14 bases agree with TRBD2. CDR1 and CDR2 (germline): SGHRS, YFSETQ. The J segment lost 6 bases and the V segment lost 2 bases, leaving 5 bases of the junction unmatched. This CDR3 comprises 16 residues.

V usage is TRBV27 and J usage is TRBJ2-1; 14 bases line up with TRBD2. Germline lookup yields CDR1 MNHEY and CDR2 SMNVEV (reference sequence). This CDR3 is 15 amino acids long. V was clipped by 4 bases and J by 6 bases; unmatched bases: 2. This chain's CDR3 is CASSSGTSGSNEQFF. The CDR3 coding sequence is TGTGCCAGCAGTTCTGGGACTAGCGGGAGCAATGAGCAGTTCTTC.

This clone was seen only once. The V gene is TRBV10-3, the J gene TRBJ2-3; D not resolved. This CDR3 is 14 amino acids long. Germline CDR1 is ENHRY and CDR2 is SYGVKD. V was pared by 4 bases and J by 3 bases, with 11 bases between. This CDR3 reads CAISAMGRTDTQYF. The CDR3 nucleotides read TGTGCCATCAGTGCGATGGGCCGAACAGATACGCAGTATTTT.

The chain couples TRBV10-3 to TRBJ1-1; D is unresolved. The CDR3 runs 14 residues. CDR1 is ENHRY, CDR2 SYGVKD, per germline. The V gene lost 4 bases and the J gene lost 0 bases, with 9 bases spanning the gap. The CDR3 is CAISGAGMNTEAFF. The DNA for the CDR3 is TGTGCCATCAGTGGGGCAGGTATGAACACTGAAGCTTTCTTT.

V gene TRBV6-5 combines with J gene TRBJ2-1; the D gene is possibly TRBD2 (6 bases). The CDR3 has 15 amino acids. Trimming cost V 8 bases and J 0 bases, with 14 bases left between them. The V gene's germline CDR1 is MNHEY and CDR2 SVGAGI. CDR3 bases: TGTGCCAGCTCCATCGCGGGGAGCTCCTACAATGAGCAGTTCTTC. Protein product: CASSIAGSSYNEQFF.

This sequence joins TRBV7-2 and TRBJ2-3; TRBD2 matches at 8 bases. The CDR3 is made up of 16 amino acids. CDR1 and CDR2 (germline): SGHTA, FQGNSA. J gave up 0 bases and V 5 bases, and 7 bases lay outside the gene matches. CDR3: CASSPLAGSSTDTQYF. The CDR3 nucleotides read TGTGCCAGCAGCCCTTTAGCGGGATCGAGCACAGATACGCAGTATTTT.

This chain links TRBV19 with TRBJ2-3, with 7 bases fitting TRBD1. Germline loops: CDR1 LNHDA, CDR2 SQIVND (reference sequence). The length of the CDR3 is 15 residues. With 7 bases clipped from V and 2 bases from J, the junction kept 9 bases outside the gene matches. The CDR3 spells CASKGASDLTDTQYF. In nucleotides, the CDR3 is TGTGCCAGTAAGGGGGCTTCAGACCTCACAGATACGCAGTATTTT.

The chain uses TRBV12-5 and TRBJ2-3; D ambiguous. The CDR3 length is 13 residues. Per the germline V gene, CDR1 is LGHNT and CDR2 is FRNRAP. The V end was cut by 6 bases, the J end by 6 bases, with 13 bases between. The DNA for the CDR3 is TGTGCTAGTGGCTCTAGTGTTGTTGATACGCAGTATTTT. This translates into CASGSSVVDTQYF.

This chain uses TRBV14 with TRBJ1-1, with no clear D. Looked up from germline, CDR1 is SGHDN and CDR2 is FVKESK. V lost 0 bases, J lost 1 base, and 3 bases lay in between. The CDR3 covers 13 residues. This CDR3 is CASSQDRNTEAFF. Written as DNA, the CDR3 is TGTGCCAGCAGCCAAGACCGGAACACTGAAGCTTTCTTT.

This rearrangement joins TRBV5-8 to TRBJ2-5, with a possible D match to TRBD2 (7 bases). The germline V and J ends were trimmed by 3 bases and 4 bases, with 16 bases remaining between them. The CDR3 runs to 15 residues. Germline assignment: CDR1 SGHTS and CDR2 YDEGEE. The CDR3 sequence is CASSSGGRARETQYF. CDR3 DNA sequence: TGTGCCAGCAGCTCCGGGGGGCGGGCTAGAGAGACCCAGTACTTC.

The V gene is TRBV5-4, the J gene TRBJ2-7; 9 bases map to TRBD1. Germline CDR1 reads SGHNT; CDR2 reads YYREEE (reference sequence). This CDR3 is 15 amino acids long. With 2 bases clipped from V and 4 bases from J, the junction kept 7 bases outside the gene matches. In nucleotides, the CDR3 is TGTGCCAGCAGCTTTCGGGACAGGGCGATATACGAGCAGTACTTC. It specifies CASSFRDRAIYEQYF.

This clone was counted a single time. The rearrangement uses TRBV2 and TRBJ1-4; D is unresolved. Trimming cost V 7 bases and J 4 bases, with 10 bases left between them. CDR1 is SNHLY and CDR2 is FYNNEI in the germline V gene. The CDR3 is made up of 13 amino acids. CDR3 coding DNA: TGTGCCAGCAAGAGGGCTCTTAATGAAAAACTGTTTTTT. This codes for CASKRALNEKLFF.